The 4 T cell receptor beta chains below come from one sample, sequenced in a study of radiation and T cells in renal cell carcinoma. As to time point: blood 2 weeks post-SBRT. As to treatment: 15 Gy SBRT to primary tumor, nephrectomy 4 weeks later. Profiled with immunoSEQ multiplex PCR; TCRdb holds only in-frame clones, not every one. This sample has some 130,000 clones; 75% to 90% occur once, and the top ten carry 1.9%. Sequencing was performed on blood, taken from a patient whose treatment included radiotherapy and nephrectomy. The receptors originated from a woman aged 60-70 years with renal cell carcinoma.

The rearrangement uses TRBV7-9 and TRBJ1-1; 10 positions match TRBD1. V lost 7 bases and J lost 6; bases outside the gene matches: 11. The CDR3 is made up of 15 amino acids. Germline CDR1 reads SEHNR; CDR2 reads FQNEAQ (reference sequence). As DNA, the CDR3 is TGTGCCAGCACTCGAGGGGGACAGGGGATTGCTGAAGCTTTCTTT. Its translation is CASTRGGQGIAEAFF.

This clone was found once. The CDR3: CASSLNRAEAFF. CDR3 DNA: TGTGCCAGTAGTCTTAATCGGGCTGAAGCTTTCTTT. The chain recombines TRBV19 with TRBJ1-1; D is unresolved. Germline lookup yields CDR1 LNHDA and CDR2 SQIVND (reference sequence). CDR3 length: 12 amino acids. V was trimmed by 5 bases and J by 6 bases, leaving 10 bases between them. Variable domain in full (rest from reference TRBV19 and TRBJ1-1): DGGITQSPKYLFRKEGQNVTLSCEQNLNHDAMYWYRQDPGQGLRLIYYSQIVNDFQKGDIAEGYSVSREKKESFPLTVTSAQKNPTAFYLCASSLNRAEAFFGQGTRLTVV.

The CDR3 reads CASSYGQGGYGYTF. CDR3 DNA sequence: TGTGCCAGCAGTTACGGGCAGGGTGGCTATGGCTACACCTTC. V usage is TRBV6-5 and J usage is TRBJ1-2, with TRBD1 as a possible D gene (5 bases). There are 14 residues in the CDR3. Germline V CDR1 and CDR2: MNHEY, SVGAGI. V was clipped by 2 bases and J by 4 bases, with 11 bases between them.

V is TRBV28 and J is TRBJ2-5; D is unresolved. The germline V and J ends were trimmed by 6 bases and 5 bases, with 19 bases remaining between them. CDR1 and CDR2 (germline): MDHEN, SYDVKM. The CDR3 is 15 amino acids. In nucleotides, the CDR3 is TGTGCCAGCAGCCTCTCGGGCCTAGAGTGGGAGACCCAGTACTTC. This sequence encodes CASSLSGLEWETQYF.